Listed here are 31 T cell receptor beta chains from one sample, sequenced in a study of regulatory T cells in long-lasting Graves disease. HTBI primers from iRepertoire and Arm-PCR of CDR3 regions yielded the TCR beta libraries. TCRdb independently ran MiXCR on the multiplex PCR reads; one entry per CDR3 protein. The sample consists of over 350,000 distinct CDR3 sequences, approximately 15% of them appearing once. As to time point: newly diagnosed GD, antithyroid drugs for less than 3 months. Following extraction of RNA from PBMCs, that RNA was used to make the TCR library. These data were also reused for a study on T cells in Graves' hyperthyroidism and ophthalmopathy.

The sequencing used peripheral blood mononuclear cells (PBMCs), collected at new diagnosis, from a patient treated with antithyroid drugs. The receptors come from a woman aged 50 to 60 with Graves disease.

The gene calls are TRBV6-2 or TRBV6-3 and TRBJ2-5, with D unclear. Germline V lookup: CDR1 MNHEY, CDR2 SVGEGT. The V gene lost 5 bases and the J gene lost 2 bases, with 12 bases spanning the gap. This CDR3 is built from 14 residues. The CDR3 sequence is CASSEIQLQETQYF. The DNA of the CDR3 is TGTGCCAGCAGTGAAATCCAGCTTCAAGAGACCCAGTACTTC.

This clonotype was counted at least ten times. The chain employs TRBV29-1 and TRBJ2-1; 11 bases map to TRBD2. CDR1 is SQVTM and CDR2 is ANQGSEA in the germline V gene. This CDR3 is built from 19 residues. The trim removed 6 bases at V and 0 bases at J, leaving 16 bases unmatched. The CDR3 loop is CSVEGWLAGGQSSYNEQFF. CDR3 coding DNA: TGCAGCGTCGAGGGATGGCTAGCGGGAGGCCAAAGCTCCTACAATGAGCAGTTCTTC.

This clonotype was counted ten times or more. This rearrangement joins TRBV20-1 to TRBJ2-7; the match to TRBD2 covers 7 bases. With V trimmed by 4 bases and J by 0 bases, 12 bases remained unmatched. This CDR3 region has 16 residues. The germline gives CDR1 DFQATT, CDR2 SNEGSKA (reference sequence). The CDR3 DNA reads as TGCAGTGCTACGGGAAACGAGGCGGGAGCCTCCTACGAGCAGTACTTC. Protein product: CSATGNEAGASYEQYF.

The count of this clonotype is one. The chain employs TRBV19 and TRBJ2-5, with 7 bases matching TRBD2. The germline gives CDR1 LNHDA, CDR2 SQIVND (reference sequence). V was pared by 6 bases and J by 0 bases, with 7 bases of the junction left unmatched. The CDR3 sequence is 15 residues long. CDR3 protein: CASSVELANQETQYF. The CDR3 coding sequence is TGTGCCAGTAGCGTCGAACTAGCGAACCAAGAGACCCAGTACTTC.

There are a few counts of this clonotype. The junction shows a germline mismatch at one end, possibly a read error. The rearrangement links TRBV28 to TRBJ1-3, with no clear D. The CDR3 sequence is 15 residues long. In germline, CDR1 is MDHEN, CDR2 SYDVKM. The CDR3 coding sequence is TGTGCCAGCAGTTTGTTCAGACACTCTGGAAACGCCATATATTTT. Translated: CASSLFRHSGNAIYF. The full variable domain, in which reference TRBV28 and TRBJ1-3 provide the parts outside the CDR3, is DVKVTQSSRYLVKRTGEKVFLECVQDMDHENMFWYRQDPGLGLRLIYFSYDVKMKEKGDIPEGYSVSREKKERFSLILESASTNQTSMYLCASSLFRHSGNAIYFGEGSWLTVV.

A few counts support this clonotype. The genes are TRBV5-1 and TRBJ1-3; D not certain. The V end lost 0 bases, the J end lost 4 bases, and 14 bases lay between the germline ends. CDR1 and CDR2 from the germline V gene are SGHRS and YFSETQ. The CDR3 has 16 residues. The CDR3: CASSLGETVTGNTIYF. The CDR3 nucleotides are TGCGCCAGCAGCTTGGGTGAGACGGTAACGGGAAACACCATATATTTT.

The DNA for the CDR3 is TGTGCCAGCAGCCACCCGACAGGGGCGGAGAACACTGAAGCTTTCTTT. This codes for CASSHPTGAENTEAFF. V gene TRBV4-2 combines with J gene TRBJ1-1; 8 positions match TRBD1. Looked up from germline, CDR1 is LGHNA and CDR2 is YNFKEQ. The CDR3 sequence is 16 residues long. J lost 1 base, V lost 3 bases, and 7 bases had no gene match.

This clonotype was found a few times. The rearrangement links TRBV5-1 to TRBJ2-3; the D gene is possibly TRBD2 (6 bases). This CDR3 has 17 amino acids. Trimming removed 3 bases from V and 2 bases from J, with 19 bases in between. The V gene's germline CDR1 is SGHRS and CDR2 YFSETQ. The CDR3 DNA follows: TGCGCCAGCAGCTCAGGAAAGAGCGGGTCGGCCACAGATACGCAGTATTTT. Translated, it gives CASSSGKSGSATDTQYF.

Many counts were recorded for this clonotype. V gene TRBV12-3 or TRBV12-4 combines with J gene TRBJ2-7; 7 bases align to TRBD2. The junction had 8 bases not matched to a gene; V was cut back by 3 bases and J by 0 bases. The CDR3 sequence is 16 residues long. The CDR3 nucleotides are TGTGCCAGCAGTTTTGGGCTAGCGGAAATCTCCTACGAGCAGTACTTC. Protein product: CASSFGLAEISYEQYF.

This clonotype was seen a handful of times. At one end, the junction sequence differs from germline, possibly due to a read error. The chain couples TRBV5-1 to TRBJ1-1, with D possibly being TRBD1 (5 bases). The germline gives CDR1 SGHRS, CDR2 YFSETQ. The CDR3 runs 14 residues. The chain's CDR3 is CASSYRSMNAEAFF. CDR3 nucleotide sequence: TGCGCCAGCAGCTACAGGTCTATGAACGCTGAAGCTTTCTTT.

This clonotype was detected ten times or more. The chain is built from TRBV2 and TRBJ2-1, with D unclear. The CDR3 runs to 13 residues. Looked up from germline, CDR1 is SNHLY and CDR2 is FYNNEI. Trimming stripped 7 bases from V and 5 bases from J, with 12 bases between. CDR3 in amino acids: CASKISRDNEQFF. CDR3 DNA: TGTGCCAGCAAGATAAGCCGGGACAATGAGCAGTTCTTC.

The chain combines TRBV20-1 with TRBJ2-1, with D possibly TRBD2 on 5 matching bases. Germline-derived CDR1 and CDR2 are DFQATT and SNEGSKA (reference sequence). This CDR3 has 13 residues. V was cut by 6 bases and J by 3 bases, with 12 bases left in between. CDR3 protein: CSAPKTNYNEQFF. CDR3 DNA sequence: TGCAGTGCCCCGAAGACTAACTACAATGAGCAGTTCTTC.

In this sample, this clonotype turned up many times. The chain recombines TRBV20-1 with TRBJ1-6; 7 bases are a match to TRBD1. Germline assignment: CDR1 DFQATT and CDR2 SNEGSKA (reference sequence). With V trimmed by 4 bases and J by 8 bases, 5 bases remained unmatched. This CDR3 is 13 amino acids long. CDR3: CSAIWQGDSPLHF. CDR3 nucleotides: TGCAGTGCTATCTGGCAGGGGGATTCACCCCTCCACTTT.

V and J are TRBV4-1 and TRBJ1-5, with a possible D match to TRBD1 (6 bases). V shed 0 bases and J shed 4 bases, with 10 bases lying between them. The CDR3 contains 15 residues. The V gene's germline CDR1 is MGHRA and CDR2 YSYEKL. The CDR3 region has the DNA TGCGCCAGCAGCCAAGATGGGGGCACGAATCAGCCCCAGCATTTT. Amino acid sequence: CASSQDGGTNQPQHF.

This clonotype occurred a few times. V and J are TRBV11-2 and TRBJ2-3, with TRBD1 identical over 11 bases. The germline gives CDR1 SGHAT, CDR2 FQNNGV. With 6 bases clipped from V and 4 bases from J, the junction kept 6 bases outside the gene matches. The CDR3 totals 15 residues. Written as DNA, the CDR3 is TGTGCCAGCAGTTCGGACAGGGGGCAGGCAGATACGCAGTATTTT. This gives the protein CASSSDRGQADTQYF.

A note on this clonotype: Germline and junction disagree at one end, which may indicate a read error. The rearrangement uses TRBV5-1 and TRBJ2-1; D gene ambiguous. Germline CDR1 reads SGHRS; CDR2 reads YFSETQ. The CDR3 consists of 15 residues. CDR3 coding DNA: TGCGCCGGCAGCTTTGAACGACGGATAAACAATGAGCAGTTCTTC. Protein sequence: CAGSFERRINNEQFF.

Ten or more counts support this clonotype. The chain recombines TRBV27 with TRBJ1-1; D ambiguous. The CDR3 runs to 15 residues. Germline CDR1 reads MNHEY; CDR2 reads SMNVEV (reference sequence). V lost 5 bases, J lost 3 bases, and 16 bases lay in between. The CDR3 region has the DNA TGTGCCAGCAGTCCCCAGTCCACCTGGGACACTGAAGCTTTCTTT. This translates into CASSPQSTWDTEAFF.

This clonotype was seen a handful of times. The V gene is TRBV10-1, the J gene TRBJ2-3; no clear D gene. The CDR3 spans 13 residues. Germline V gives CDR1 WNHNN, CDR2 SYGVQD (reference sequence). The ends were cut back, 7 bases at V and 4 bases at J, with 12 bases in the middle. The CDR3, as DNA: TGCGCCAGCAACGCGCAAGGGTCAGATACGCAGTATTTT. Protein: CASNAQGSDTQYF.

This clonotype turned up a few times. This chain connects TRBV12-3 or TRBV12-4 to TRBJ2-2; no definite D call. The CDR3 sequence is 12 residues long. The ends were cut back, 3 bases at V and 7 bases at J, with 6 bases in the middle. CDR3 protein: CASSFSDGELFF. Written as DNA, the CDR3 is TGTGCCAGCAGTTTTTCGGACGGGGAGCTGTTTTTT.

This clonotype was recorded at least ten times. A junction end diverges from the germline sequence, so it may reflect a read error. The rearrangement joins TRBV29-1 to TRBJ2-1; no definite D call. CDR1 and CDR2 (germline): SQVTM, ANQGSEA. This CDR3 has 11 residues. In DNA form, the CDR3 reads TGCAGCGTTCCCTCCAACAATGAGCAGTTCTTC. This gives the protein CSVPSNNEQFF.

This clonotype occurred many times. V gene TRBV20-1 combines with J gene TRBJ2-1; 7 nucleotides match TRBD2. J was trimmed by 4 bases and V by 3 bases; bases with no gene match: 3. This CDR3 has 13 residues. In germline, CDR1 is DFQATT, CDR2 SNEGSKA (reference sequence). The CDR3 sequence: CSARGGWYNEQFF. DNA of the CDR3: TGCAGTGCTAGGGGGGGGTGGTACAATGAGCAGTTCTTC.

This clonotype occurred many times. The chain links TRBV28 to TRBJ1-2; D gene ambiguous. CDR1 and CDR2 from the germline V gene are MDHEN and SYDVKM. This CDR3 is built from 11 residues. Trimming removed 7 bases from V and 0 bases from J, with 3 bases in between. CDR3 loop: CASTANYGYTF. CDR3 nucleotides: TGTGCCAGCACAGCTAACTATGGCTACACCTTC.

In this sample, this clonotype turned up many times. The rearrangement uses TRBV28 and TRBJ2-7; no firm D call. CDR1 and CDR2 (germline): MDHEN, SYDVKM. V lost 5 bases, J lost 2 bases, and 10 bases lay in between. This CDR3 has 13 amino acids. The CDR3 reads CASSPPGTYEQYF. Written as DNA, the CDR3 is TGTGCCAGCAGTCCCCCCGGTACCTACGAGCAGTACTTC. The full variable domain, in which reference TRBV28 and TRBJ2-7 provide the parts outside the CDR3, is DVKVTQSSRYLVKRTGEKVFLECVQDMDHENMFWYRQDPGLGLRLIYFSYDVKMKEKGDIPEGYSVSREKKERFSLILESASTNQTSMYLCASSPPGTYEQYFGPGTRLTVT.

This clonotype was found many times. The chain joins TRBV5-6 to TRBJ1-2; no firm D call. V was pared by 4 bases and J by 1 base, with 8 bases between. The CDR3 extends over 13 amino acids. Germline lookup yields CDR1 SGHDT and CDR2 YYEEEE. CDR3 residues: CASSREDNYGYTF. Here the CDR3 DNA reads TGTGCCAGCAGCCGAGAAGATAACTATGGCTACACCTTC.

This clonotype was observed a handful of times. The rearrangement links TRBV5-1 to TRBJ1-5; 7 bases line up with TRBD1. The germline CDR1 and CDR2 sequences are SGHRS and YFSETQ. The CDR3 contains 15 residues. Trimming at V came to 3 bases and at J to 2 bases, leaving 5 bases not matched to a gene. The CDR3 DNA follows: TGCGCCAGCAGCTCGACAGGGTCGGGCAATCAGCCCCAGCATTTT. Translation: CASSSTGSGNQPQHF.

This clonotype was detected many times. The chain combines TRBV5-1 with TRBJ1-5; D call uncertain. V shed 1 base and J shed 0 bases, with 14 bases lying between them. The germline V gene encodes CDR1 SGHRS and CDR2 YFSETQ. CDR3 length: 17 residues. The chain's CDR3 is CASSLRPVGNSNQPQHF. The CDR3 DNA sequence: TGCGCCAGCAGCTTGAGGCCGGTTGGGAATAGCAATCAGCCCCAGCATTTT.

This chain joins TRBV4-1 and TRBJ1-2; weak D call: TRBD1 (5 bases). CDR3 length: 17 residues. Looked up from germline, CDR1 is MGHRA and CDR2 is YSYEKL. V dropped 4 bases and J dropped 5 bases, with 23 bases sitting between them. DNA for the CDR3: TGCGCCAGCAGCCGAGGGCCATCGGGACGTGAGTCATATGGCTACACCTTC. It translates to CASSRGPSGRESYGYTF.

This clonotype was detected ten times or more. The chain has TRBV14 and TRBJ2-3; 9 nucleotides line up with TRBD2. The germline CDR1 and CDR2 sequences are SGHDN and FVKESK. V trimming: 0 bases; J trimming: 6 bases; junction bases outside the gene matches: 7. The CDR3 loop spans 16 amino acids. CDR3: CASSQDEAGGPDTQYF. The CDR3 nucleotides read TGTGCCAGCAGCCAAGACGAGGCGGGAGGGCCGGATACGCAGTATTTT.

This clonotype was observed a few times. V is TRBV29-1 and J is TRBJ2-3, with 10 bases lining up with TRBD2. V dropped 4 bases and J dropped 1; count of bases not matched to a gene: 5. This CDR3 contains 15 residues. From germline, CDR1 is SQVTM and CDR2 ANQGSEA. The CDR3 DNA follows: TGCAGCGTTGGGTCTAGCGGGAGCCGCACAGATACGCAGTATTTT. Amino acid sequence: CSVGSSGSRTDTQYF.

This clonotype was picked up many times. The V and J genes are TRBV28 and TRBJ1-1, with a possible D match to TRBD1 (6 bases). The CDR3 has 14 residues. Germline V CDR1 and CDR2: MDHEN, SYDVKM. V was clipped by 6 bases and J by 3 bases, with 14 bases between them. The CDR3 sequence is CASRFTQGYTEAFF. CDR3 in DNA: TGTGCCAGCAGATTTACACAGGGTTACACTGAAGCTTTCTTT.

Many counts were recorded for this clonotype. The rearrangement links TRBV2 to TRBJ1-6; D ambiguous. This CDR3 has 16 amino acids. From germline, CDR1 is SNHLY and CDR2 FYNNEI. The ends were cut back, 3 bases at V and 0 bases at J, with 9 bases in the middle. Here the CDR3 reads CASSDDMSSYNSPLHF. The CDR3 DNA follows: TGTGCCAGCAGTGACGACATGAGCTCCTATAATTCACCCCTCCACTTT.